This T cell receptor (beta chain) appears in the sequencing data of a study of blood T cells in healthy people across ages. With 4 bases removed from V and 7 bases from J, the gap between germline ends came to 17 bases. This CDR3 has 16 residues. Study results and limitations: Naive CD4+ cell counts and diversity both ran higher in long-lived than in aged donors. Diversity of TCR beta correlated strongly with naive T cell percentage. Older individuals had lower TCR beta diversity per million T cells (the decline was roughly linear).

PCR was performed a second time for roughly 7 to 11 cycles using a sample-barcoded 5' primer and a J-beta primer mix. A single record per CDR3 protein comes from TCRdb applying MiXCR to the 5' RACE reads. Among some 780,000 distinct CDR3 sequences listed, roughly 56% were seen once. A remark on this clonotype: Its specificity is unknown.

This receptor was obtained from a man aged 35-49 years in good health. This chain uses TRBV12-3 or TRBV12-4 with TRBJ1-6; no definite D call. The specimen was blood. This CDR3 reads CASSWVVGRKNSPLHF. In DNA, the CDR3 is TGTGCCAGCAGTTGGGTTGTAGGACGGAAGAATTCACCCCTCCACTTT.